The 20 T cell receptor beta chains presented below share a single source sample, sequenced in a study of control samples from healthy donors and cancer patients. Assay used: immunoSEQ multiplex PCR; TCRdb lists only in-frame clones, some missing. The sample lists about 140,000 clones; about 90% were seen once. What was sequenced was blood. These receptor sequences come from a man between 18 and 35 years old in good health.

The CDR3 DNA is TGTGCCAGTAGCCAAGCCCGGGACAGGGCTAGGGACACTGAAGCTTTCTTT. Amino acids: CASSQARDRARDTEAFF. This chain connects TRBV19 to TRBJ1-1, with 9 positions matching TRBD1. Germline lookup yields CDR1 LNHDA and CDR2 SQIVND (reference sequence). Germline trimming cut 6 bases from V and 3 bases from J; bases unmatched to any gene: 14. This CDR3 has 17 amino acids.

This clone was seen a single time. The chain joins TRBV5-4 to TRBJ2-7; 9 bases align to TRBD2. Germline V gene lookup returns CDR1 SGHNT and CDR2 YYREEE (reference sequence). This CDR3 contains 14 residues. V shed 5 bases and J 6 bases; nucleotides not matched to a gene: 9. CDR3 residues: CASRSGGTDSEQYF. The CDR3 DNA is TGTGCCAGCAGGAGCGGGGGGACAGATAGCGAGCAGTACTTC.

The CDR3 is CASNLGQPLYGYTF. CDR3 nucleotides: TGTGCCAGCAACTTAGGACAGCCCCTATATGGCTACACCTTC. V gene TRBV28 combines with J gene TRBJ1-2; TRBD1 might be the D (6 bases). The V and J ends lost 7 bases and 5 bases respectively, with 17 bases between them. This CDR3 region has 14 residues. Germline V gene sequence: CDR1 MDHEN, CDR2 SYDVKM.

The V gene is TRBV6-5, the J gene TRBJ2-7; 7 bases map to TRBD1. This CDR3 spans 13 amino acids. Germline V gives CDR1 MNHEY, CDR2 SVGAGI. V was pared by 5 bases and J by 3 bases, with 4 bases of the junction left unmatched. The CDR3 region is CASSRQGRYEQYF. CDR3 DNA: TGTGCCAGCAGTAGACAGGGCCGCTACGAGCAGTACTTC.

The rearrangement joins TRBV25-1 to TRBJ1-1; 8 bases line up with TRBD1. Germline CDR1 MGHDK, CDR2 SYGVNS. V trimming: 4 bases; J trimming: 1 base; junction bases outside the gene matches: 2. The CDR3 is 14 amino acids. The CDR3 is CASSGTGPNTEAFF. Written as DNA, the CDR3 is TGTGCCAGCAGTGGGACAGGGCCGAACACTGAAGCTTTCTTT. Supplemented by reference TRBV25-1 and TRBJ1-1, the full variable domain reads EADIYQTPRYLVIGTGKKITLECSQTMGHDKMYWYQQDPGMELHLIHYSYGVNSTEKGDLSSESTVSRIRTEHFPLTLESARPSHTSQYLCASSGTGPNTEAFFGQGTRLTVV.

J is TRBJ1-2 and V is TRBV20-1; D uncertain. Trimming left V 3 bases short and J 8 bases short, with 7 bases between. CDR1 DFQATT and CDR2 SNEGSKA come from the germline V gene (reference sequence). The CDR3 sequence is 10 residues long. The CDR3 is CSARDGGYTF. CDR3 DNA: TGCAGTGCTAGGGACGGCGGCTACACCTTC.

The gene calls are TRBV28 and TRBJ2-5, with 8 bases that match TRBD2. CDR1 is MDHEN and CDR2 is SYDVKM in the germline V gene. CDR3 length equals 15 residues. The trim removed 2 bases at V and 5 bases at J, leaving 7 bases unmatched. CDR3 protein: CASSLHSSGSETQYF. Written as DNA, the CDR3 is TGTGCCAGCAGTTTACATTCTAGCGGGTCGGAGACCCAGTACTTC.

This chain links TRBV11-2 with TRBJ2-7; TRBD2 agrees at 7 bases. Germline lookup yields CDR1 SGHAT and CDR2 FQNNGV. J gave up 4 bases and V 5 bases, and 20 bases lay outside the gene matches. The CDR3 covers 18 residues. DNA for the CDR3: TGTGCCAGCAGCGACGCTAGCGGCCTAGCTGAGTCTTTGTACGAGCAGTACTTC. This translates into CASSDASGLAESLYEQYF.

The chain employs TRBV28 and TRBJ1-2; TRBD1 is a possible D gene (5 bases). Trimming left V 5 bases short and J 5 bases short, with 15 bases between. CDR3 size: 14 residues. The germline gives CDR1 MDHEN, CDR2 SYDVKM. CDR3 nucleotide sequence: TGTGCCAGCAGTGGGGACCAAATAGGGTATGGCTACACCTTC. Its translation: CASSGDQIGYGYTF.

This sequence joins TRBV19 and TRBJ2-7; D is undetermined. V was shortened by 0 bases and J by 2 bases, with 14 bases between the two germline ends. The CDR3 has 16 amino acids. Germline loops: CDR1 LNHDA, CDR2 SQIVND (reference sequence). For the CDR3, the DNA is TGTGCCAGTAGTATAGATTTGGCCATCGGAGCCTACGAGCAGTACTTC. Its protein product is CASSIDLAIGAYEQYF.

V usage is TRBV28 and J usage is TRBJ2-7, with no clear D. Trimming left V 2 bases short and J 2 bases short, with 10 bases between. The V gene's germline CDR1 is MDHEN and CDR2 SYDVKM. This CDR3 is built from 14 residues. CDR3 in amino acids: CASSLGPAPYEQYF. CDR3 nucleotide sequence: TGTGCCAGCAGTTTAGGTCCAGCCCCCTACGAGCAGTACTTC.

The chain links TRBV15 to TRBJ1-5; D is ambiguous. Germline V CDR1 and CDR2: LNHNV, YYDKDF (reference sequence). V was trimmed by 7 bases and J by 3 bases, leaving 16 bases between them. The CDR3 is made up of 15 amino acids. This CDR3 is CATMEYADVNQPQHF. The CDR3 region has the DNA TGTGCCACCATGGAGTATGCTGACGTCAATCAGCCCCAGCATTTT.

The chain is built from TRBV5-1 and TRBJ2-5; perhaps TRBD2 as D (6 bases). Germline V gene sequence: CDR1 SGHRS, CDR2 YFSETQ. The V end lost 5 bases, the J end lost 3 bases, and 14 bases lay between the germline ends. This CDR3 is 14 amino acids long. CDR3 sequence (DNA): TGCGCCAGCAGGCCGGACTGGGGGGAAGAGACCCAGTACTTC. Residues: CASRPDWGEETQYF.

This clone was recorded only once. CDR3 nucleotide sequence: TGTGCCAGCAGCTTGACGTACTCGCCTGGAAACACCATATATTTT. The encoded protein is CASSLTYSPGNTIYF. V gene TRBV7-9 combines with J gene TRBJ1-3; D ambiguous. Trimming shortened V by 3 bases and J by 2 bases, and 11 bases separated the two germline ends. CDR1 is SEHNR, CDR2 FQNEAQ, per germline (reference sequence). The CDR3 loop spans 15 amino acids.

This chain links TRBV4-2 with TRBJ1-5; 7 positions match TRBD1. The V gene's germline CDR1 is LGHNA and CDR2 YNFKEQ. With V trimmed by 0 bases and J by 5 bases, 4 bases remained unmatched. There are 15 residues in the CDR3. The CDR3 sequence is CASSQEWDSDQPQHF. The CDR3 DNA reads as TGTGCCAGCAGCCAAGAGTGGGACAGTGATCAGCCCCAGCATTTT.

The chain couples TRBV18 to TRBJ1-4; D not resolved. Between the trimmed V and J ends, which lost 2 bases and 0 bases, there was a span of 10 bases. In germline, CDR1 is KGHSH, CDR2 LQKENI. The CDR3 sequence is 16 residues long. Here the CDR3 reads CASSPLSGATNEKLFF. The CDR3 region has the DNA TGTGCCAGCTCACCATTGTCGGGAGCAACTAATGAAAAACTGTTTTTT.

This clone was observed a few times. CDR3 sequence: CASSDRGGADTGELFF. The CDR3 DNA is TGTGCCAGCAGCGACCGCGGGGGGGCCGACACCGGGGAGCTGTTTTTT. The chain has TRBV3-1 (or the pseudogene TRBV3-2) and TRBJ2-2; TRBD2 aligns across 9 bases. The CDR3 is made up of 16 amino acids. V trimming: 5 bases; J trimming: 3 bases; junction bases outside the gene matches: 7. CDR1 and CDR2 (germline): LGHDT, YNNKEL (reference sequence).

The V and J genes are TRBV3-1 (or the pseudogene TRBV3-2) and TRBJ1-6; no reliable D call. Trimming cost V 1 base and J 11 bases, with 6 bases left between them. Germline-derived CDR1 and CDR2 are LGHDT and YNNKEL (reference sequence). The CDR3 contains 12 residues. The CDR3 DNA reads TGTGCCAGCAGCCAAGTCGGACCACCCCTCCACTTT. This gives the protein CASSQVGPPLHF.

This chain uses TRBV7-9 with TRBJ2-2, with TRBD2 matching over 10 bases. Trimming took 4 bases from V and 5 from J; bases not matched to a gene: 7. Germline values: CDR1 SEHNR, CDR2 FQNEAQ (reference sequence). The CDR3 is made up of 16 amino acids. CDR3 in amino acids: CASSSLAGAPTGELFF. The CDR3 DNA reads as TGTGCCAGCAGCTCCCTAGCGGGGGCCCCGACCGGGGAGCTGTTTTTT.

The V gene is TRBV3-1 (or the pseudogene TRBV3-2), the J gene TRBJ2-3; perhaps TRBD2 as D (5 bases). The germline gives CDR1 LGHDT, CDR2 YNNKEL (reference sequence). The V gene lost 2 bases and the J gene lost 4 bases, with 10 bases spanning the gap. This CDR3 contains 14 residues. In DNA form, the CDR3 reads TGTGCCAGCAGCCAATTCGCGGGCGCAGATACGCAGTATTTT. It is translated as CASSQFAGADTQYF.